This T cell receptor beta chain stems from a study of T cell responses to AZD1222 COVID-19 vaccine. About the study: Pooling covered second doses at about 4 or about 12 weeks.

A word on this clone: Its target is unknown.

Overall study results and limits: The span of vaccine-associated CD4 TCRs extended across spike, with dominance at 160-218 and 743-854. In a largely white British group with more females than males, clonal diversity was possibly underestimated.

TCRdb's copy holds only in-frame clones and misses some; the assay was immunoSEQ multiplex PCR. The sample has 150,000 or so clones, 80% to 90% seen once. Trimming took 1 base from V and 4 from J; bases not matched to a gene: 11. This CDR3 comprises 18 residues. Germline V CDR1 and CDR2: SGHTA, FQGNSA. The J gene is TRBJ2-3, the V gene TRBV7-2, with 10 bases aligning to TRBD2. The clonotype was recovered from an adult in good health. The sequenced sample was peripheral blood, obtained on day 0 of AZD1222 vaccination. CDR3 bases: TGTGCCAGCAGCTTAGGGTCCCTAGCGGGAGCGTCCCCAGATACGCAGTATTTT. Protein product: CASSLGSLAGASPDTQYF.